Following are 31 T cell receptor beta chains from one sample sequenced in a study of blood T cell repertoires in COVID-19. The repertoire was sequenced with immunoSEQ multiplex PCR; TCRdb's copy has only in-frame clones and lacks some. The sample holds around 170,000 clones, about 88% seen once. Material: peripheral blood. These receptor sequences come from a man younger than 45 with active or convalescent COVID-19.

The chain uses TRBV7-6 and TRBJ1-3, with D maybe TRBD1 (6 bases). Trimming pared 3 bases from V and 0 bases from J, leaving 12 bases between. The germline V gene has CDR1 SGHVS and CDR2 FNYEAQ. There are 16 residues in the CDR3. CDR3 loop: CASSLDRRLSGNTIYF. Here the CDR3 DNA reads TGTGCCAGCAGCTTGGACAGACGGCTCTCTGGAAACACCATATATTTT.

The chain combines TRBV7-9 with TRBJ2-3; 8 positions match TRBD2. Per germline, CDR1 SEHNR and CDR2 FQNEAQ (reference sequence). The ends lost 3 bases at V and 2 bases at J; junction bases unmatched: 7. The CDR3 covers 16 residues. The CDR3 loop reads CASSFIGGANTDTQYF. The CDR3, as DNA: TGTGCCAGCAGCTTTATCGGGGGGGCCAACACAGATACGCAGTATTTT.

The genes are TRBV4-3 and TRBJ1-6; 8 bases map to TRBD1. Looked up from germline, CDR1 is LGHNA and CDR2 is YSLEER. The ends lost 3 bases at V and 7 bases at J; junction bases unmatched: 8. CDR3 size: 16 residues. The CDR3 loop is CASSQGQAAGNSPLHF. CDR3 coding DNA: TGCGCCAGCAGCCAGGGACAGGCGGCTGGCAATTCACCCCTCCACTTT.

The chain couples TRBV11-2 to TRBJ2-7; 7 bases are shared with TRBD1. Losses at the gene ends were 3 bases for V and 2 bases for J; bases not matched to a gene: 7. The CDR3 is made up of 15 amino acids. Germline CDR1 is SGHAT and CDR2 is FQNNGV. The CDR3 DNA reads as TGTGCCAGCAGCTTGGGGGACAGAAACCCCTACGAGCAGTACGTC. Translated: CASSLGDRNPYEQYV.

This clone has just one count. CDR3 in amino acids: CASSWDSQGGTQYF. CDR3 sequence (DNA): TGCGCCAGCAGCTGGGACAGTCAGGGGGGGACCCAGTACTTC. The chain carries TRBV5-1 and TRBJ2-5; TRBD1 might be the D (7 bases). Germline loops: CDR1 SGHRS, CDR2 YFSETQ. Trimming stripped 3 bases from V and 7 bases from J, with 16 bases between. CDR3 length: 14 residues.

This clone was seen just once. This chain connects TRBV6-5 to TRBJ2-2; tentative D call: TRBD2 (5 bases). The CDR3 length is 13 residues. Germline CDR1 is MNHEY and CDR2 is SVGAGI. The CDR3 DNA follows: TGTGAAGTGGCAGCGGCGAACACCGGGGAGCTGTTTTTT. Protein sequence: CEVAAANTGELFF.

This chain links TRBV10-3 with TRBJ2-1; TRBD2 matches 13 bases. The CDR3 has 17 amino acids. In germline, CDR1 is ENHRY, CDR2 SYGVKD. V lost 6 bases, J lost 0 bases, and 5 bases stayed unmatched. Written as DNA, the CDR3 is TGTGCCATCAGCGGACTAGCGGGAGCGTACTCCTACAATGAGCAGTTCTTC. It encodes CAISGLAGAYSYNEQFF.

This chain joins TRBV19 and TRBJ2-5, with TRBD2 matching 10 bases. The J segment lost 1 base and the V segment lost 4 bases, leaving 6 bases of the junction unmatched. Per germline, CDR1 LNHDA and CDR2 SQIVND (reference sequence). The length of the CDR3 is 16 residues. CDR3 DNA sequence: TGTGCCAGTAGTAGATGGACTAGCGGAGTCCAAGAGACCCAGTACTTC. Its translation is CASSRWTSGVQETQYF.

The rearrangement links TRBV30 to TRBJ2-7; perhaps TRBD1 as D (6 bases). The CDR3 is 14 amino acids. V gave up 4 bases and J gave up 0 bases, with 13 bases separating them. Germline V lookup: CDR1 GTSNPN, CDR2 SVGIG (reference sequence). The CDR3 loop reads CAWKPWTASYEQYF. As DNA, the CDR3 is TGTGCCTGGAAACCATGGACAGCCTCCTACGAGCAGTACTTC. The full variable domain, rest sourced from reference TRBV30 and TRBJ2-7, is SQTIHQWPATLVQPVGSPLSLECTVEGTSNPNLYWYRQAAGRGLQLLFYSVGIGQISSEVPQNLSASRPQDRQFILSSKKLLLSDSGFYLCAWKPWTASYEQYFGPGTRLTVT.

This chain connects TRBV5-4 to TRBJ2-4; D unclear. Per the germline V gene, CDR1 is SGHNT and CDR2 is YYREEE (reference sequence). The CDR3 loop spans 15 amino acids. V lost 0 bases to trimming and J lost 8 bases, with 15 bases between them. CDR3 residues: CASSLAVGDRDIQYF. DNA of the CDR3: TGTGCCAGCAGCTTGGCGGTCGGAGACCGGGACATTCAGTACTTC.

This rearrangement joins TRBV30 to TRBJ1-1; D not resolved. This CDR3 comprises 13 residues. Germline lookup yields CDR1 GTSNPN and CDR2 SVGIG (reference sequence). Trimming shortened V by 5 bases and J by 5 bases, and 15 bases separated the two germline ends. The DNA of the CDR3 is TGTGCCTGGGGGGTATATGAGCGGACTGAAGCTTTCTTT. It translates to CAWGVYERTEAFF.

The chain recombines TRBV29-1 with TRBJ1-1; no clear D gene. CDR1 and CDR2 from the germline V gene are SQVTM and ANQGSEA. The length of the CDR3 is 12 residues. The V gene lost 4 bases and the J gene lost 1 base, with 7 bases spanning the gap. The CDR3 reads CSVGAANTEAFF. As DNA, the CDR3 is TGCAGCGTTGGGGCAGCGAACACTGAAGCTTTCTTT.

The V and J genes are TRBV5-1 and TRBJ2-3; a possible D gene is TRBD2 (5 bases). Germline loops: CDR1 SGHRS, CDR2 YFSETQ. The CDR3 length is 14 residues. The V end was cut by 2 bases, the J end by 6 bases, with 13 bases between. The CDR3 sequence is CASSFGLAADTQYF. The CDR3 DNA reads TGCGCCAGCAGCTTTGGGCTAGCTGCGGATACGCAGTATTTT.

This clone showed up just once. The chain recombines TRBV30 with TRBJ2-2; D is unresolved. The germline V gene encodes CDR1 GTSNPN and CDR2 SVGIG (reference sequence). The CDR3 contains 15 residues. V was pared by 0 bases and J by 4 bases, with 12 bases between. CDR3 in amino acids: CAWSVREAVTGELFF. The CDR3 DNA reads as TGTGCCTGGAGTGTACGAGAGGCCGTCACCGGGGAGCTGTTTTTT.

The rearrangement links TRBV2 to TRBJ1-6; D remains ambiguous. The germline V gene has CDR1 SNHLY and CDR2 FYNNEI. CDR3 length: 12 residues. The V and J ends lost 10 bases and 10 bases respectively, with 14 bases between them. In nucleotides, the CDR3 is TGTGCCACCCGGGCGCGGGTATCACCCCTCCACTTT. Residues: CATRARVSPLHF.

This clone has only one observation. The V gene is TRBV7-9, the J gene TRBJ1-1; possibly TRBD1 for D (6 bases). V lost 0 bases and J lost 0, with 20 bases in between. Germline V gene sequence: CDR1 SEHNR, CDR2 FQNEAQ (reference sequence). This CDR3 region has 19 residues. The CDR3 is CASSLAPMGRGNLNTEAFF. The CDR3, as DNA: TGTGCCAGCAGCTTAGCGCCTATGGGCAGGGGAAATCTGAACACTGAAGCTTTCTTT.

This chain uses TRBV6-1 with TRBJ1-1, with 7 nucleotides matching TRBD1. CDR1 is MNHNS, CDR2 SASEGT, per germline. V trimming: 0 bases; J trimming: 0 bases; junction bases outside the gene matches: 7. This CDR3 is built from 17 residues. The DNA for the CDR3 is TGTGCCAGCAGTGAAGCGCTTCGAGGGGGCATGAACACTGAAGCTTTCTTT. This gives the protein CASSEALRGGMNTEAFF.

This clone was seen once. The V gene is TRBV2, the J gene TRBJ1-5; D unresolved. In germline, CDR1 is SNHLY, CDR2 FYNNEI. The CDR3 is 18 amino acids. V shed 5 bases and J shed 0 bases, with 20 bases lying between them. CDR3 region: CASSWEMAPNNSNQPQHF. The CDR3 DNA sequence: TGTGCCAGCAGTTGGGAGATGGCCCCCAATAATAGCAATCAGCCCCAGCATTTT.

This clone was seen a single time. The chain employs TRBV19 and TRBJ1-2; 8 positions match TRBD1. After removal of 6 bases from V and 8 bases from J, the junction contained 11 bases not matched to a gene. Germline V CDR1 and CDR2: LNHDA, SQIVND (reference sequence). The length of the CDR3 is 14 residues. The CDR3 region is CASSLGQAGRGYTF. The CDR3, as DNA: TGTGCCAGTAGCCTGGGACAGGCGGGACGCGGCTACACCTTC.

This clone showed up just once. The J gene is TRBJ1-2, the V gene TRBV5-5; 9 bases map to TRBD1. The CDR3 is 14 amino acids. Germline V CDR1 and CDR2: SGHKS, YYEKEE (reference sequence). Trimming cost V 3 bases and J 2 bases; bases outside gene matches: 2. This CDR3 is CASSSGQGNYGYTF. The CDR3 region has the DNA TGTGCCAGCAGCTCGGGACAGGGCAACTATGGCTACACCTTC.

J is TRBJ2-1 and V is TRBV19; perhaps TRBD2 as D (5 bases). CDR1 and CDR2 from the germline V gene are LNHDA and SQIVND (reference sequence). The CDR3 has 16 residues. V shed 3 bases and J shed 2 bases, with 14 bases lying between them. In DNA form, the CDR3 reads TGTGCCAGTAGTATCGCCCGGGATCCAACCTACAATGAGCAGTTCTTC. This gives the protein CASSIARDPTYNEQFF.

This chain joins TRBV15 and TRBJ1-6, with no clear D. CDR3 length: 13 residues. V was clipped by 1 base and J by 14 bases, with 12 bases between them. In germline, CDR1 is LNHNV, CDR2 YYDKDF (reference sequence). In DNA, the CDR3 is TGTGCCACCAGCAGAGTCGGTCTCACGTCCCTCCACTTT. This codes for CATSRVGLTSLHF. Looking up the rest from reference TRBV15 and TRBJ1-6 gives the full variable domain: DAMVIQNPRYQVTQFGKPVTLSCSQTLNHNVMYWYQQKSSQAPKLLFHYYDKDFNNEADTPDNFQSRRPNTSFCFLDIRSPGLGDTAMYLCATSRVGLTSLHFGNGTRLTVT.

This clone came up a few times. The genes are TRBV5-5 and TRBJ2-1, with TRBD2 identical over 7 bases. CDR3 length equals 17 residues. The germline CDR1 and CDR2 sequences are SGHKS and YYEKEE (reference sequence). V was clipped by 0 bases and J by 2 bases; unmatched bases: 8. CDR3 nucleotides: TGTGCCAGCAGCTTGGGGGGAGCGGGGCCAACCTACAATGAGCAGTTCTTC. Protein: CASSLGGAGPTYNEQFF.

The CDR3: CASFTPLTGHSYEQYF. CDR3 sequence (DNA): TGTGCCAGTTTCACCCCTTTAACAGGCCATTCCTACGAGCAGTACTTC. The chain joins TRBV19 to TRBJ2-7, with D possibly being TRBD1 (5 bases). The length of the CDR3 is 16 residues. CDR1 and CDR2 (germline): LNHDA, SQIVND (reference sequence). The V gene lost 8 bases and the J gene lost 1 base, with 21 bases spanning the gap.

The genes are TRBV5-1 and TRBJ1-3; TRBD1 matches at 10 bases. This CDR3 is 14 amino acids long. In germline, CDR1 is SGHRS, CDR2 YFSETQ. Losses at the gene ends were 4 bases for V and 4 bases for J; bases not matched to a gene: 2. The CDR3 nucleotides read TGCGCCAGCAGCCCGGACAGGGGGGGAAACACCATATATTTT. Translating it yields CASSPDRGGNTIYF.

There are a few counts of this clone. This rearrangement joins TRBV19 to TRBJ1-5; the match to TRBD1 covers 9 bases. The length of the CDR3 is 14 residues. CDR1 and CDR2 from the germline V gene are LNHDA and SQIVND (reference sequence). The V and J ends lost 5 bases and 6 bases, in that order; junction bases with no gene match: 5. CDR3 sequence: CASSGQGSSQPQHF. CDR3 coding DNA: TGTGCCAGTAGTGGACAGGGGAGTTCTCAGCCCCAGCATTTT. The variable domain in full, with the rest retrieved from reference TRBV19 and TRBJ1-5, is DGGITQSPKYLFRKEGQNVTLSCEQNLNHDAMYWYRQDPGQGLRLIYYSQIVNDFQKGDIAEGYSVSREKKESFPLTVTSAQKNPTAFYLCASSGQGSSQPQHFGDGTRLSIL.

CDR3 amino acids: CASSLSQGWTEAFF. CDR3 DNA sequence: TGTGCCAGCAGCTTGTCGCAGGGTTGGACTGAAGCTTTCTTT. V usage is TRBV5-5 and J usage is TRBJ1-1; tentatively, D is TRBD1 (5 bases). The CDR3 totals 14 residues. Trimming removed 1 base from V and 5 bases from J, with 12 bases in between. Germline CDR1 and CDR2: SGHKS and YYEKEE (reference sequence).

The chain joins TRBV19 to TRBJ2-2, with 8 bases aligning to TRBD1. The V segment lost 2 bases and the J segment 4 bases; nucleotides outside the gene matches: 3. Germline V gene lookup returns CDR1 LNHDA and CDR2 SQIVND (reference sequence). This CDR3 is 15 amino acids long. The CDR3 here is CASSISRGLTGELFF. In DNA, the CDR3 is TGTGCCAGTAGTATAAGCAGGGGGCTCACCGGGGAGCTGTTTTTT.

A note on this clone: A read error may account for a junction end that differs from germline. This rearrangement joins TRBV9 to TRBJ2-7; 11 positions match TRBD2. The CDR3 sequence is 16 residues long. Germline lookup yields CDR1 SGDLS and CDR2 YYNGEE. For the CDR3, the DNA is TGTGCCAGCGGCGTAGAAGGACTAGCGGGTGTCGACGAGCAGTACTTC. Amino acids: CASGVEGLAGVDEQYF.

The chain carries TRBV2 and TRBJ1-2; possibly TRBD1 for D (5 bases). The CDR3 loop spans 14 amino acids. V was cut by 4 bases and J by 6 bases, with 15 bases left in between. The germline V gene encodes CDR1 SNHLY and CDR2 FYNNEI. CDR3 in amino acids: CASSGGVQVHGYTF. The CDR3 DNA reads as TGTGCCAGCAGTGGGGGGGTCCAGGTCCATGGCTACACCTTC.

This chain connects TRBV19 to TRBJ2-1, with 8 positions matching TRBD2. In germline, CDR1 is LNHDA, CDR2 SQIVND (reference sequence). This CDR3 is built from 16 residues. The V and J ends lost 4 bases and 3 bases, in that order; junction bases with no gene match: 8. CDR3 protein: CASSSVAGRSYNEQFF. Written as DNA, the CDR3 is TGTGCCAGTAGTAGCGTAGCGGGAAGAAGCTACAATGAGCAGTTCTTC.